Listed here are 5 T cell receptor beta chains from one sample, sequenced in a study of T-cell memory formation after mild COVID-19. TCRdb reprocessed the 5' RACE reads with MiXCR, giving one entry per CDR3 protein. The sample lists 140,000 to 150,000 distinct CDR3 sequences, 6% to 6.5% occurring once. Sequencing was carried out using PBMCs or a T cell subset sorted from them (not recorded which). The receptors were sampled from an adult woman who had mild COVID-19 (a few samples of this study predate the infection). Cell type and time point are not known.

This chain uses TRBV10-3 with TRBJ1-2; D gene uncertain. V was pared by 6 bases and J by 8 bases, with 16 bases between. Germline-derived CDR1 and CDR2 are ENHRY and SYGVKD. This CDR3 has 13 residues. The chain's CDR3 is CAIRTDGGQGYTF. CDR3 DNA sequence: TGTGCCATCAGAACTGACGGCGGTCAGGGCTACACCTTC.

The sample holds many counts of this clonotype. The chain employs TRBV29-1 and TRBJ2-5, with TRBD1 matching over 10 bases. This CDR3 has 14 residues. Germline-derived CDR1 and CDR2 are SQVTM and ANQGSEA. V trimming: 5 bases; J trimming: 2 bases; junction bases outside the gene matches: 5. CDR3 nucleotides: TGCAGCGTTAGGGACAGGGGCAGACAAGAGACCCAGTACTTC. Protein product: CSVRDRGRQETQYF.

To note about this clonotype: A much larger clone differs from this one at a single base, so this may be a read error. The gene calls are TRBV3-1 and TRBJ2-3; TRBD2 matches at 8 bases. The CDR3 has 16 amino acids. Germline CDR1 and CDR2: LGHDT and YNNKEL (reference sequence). Trimming at V came to 3 bases and at J to 5 bases, leaving 10 bases not matched to a gene. Written as DNA, the CDR3 is TGTGCCAGCAGCCACGCGGGACTAGTGGTGAAAGATACGCAGTATTTT. Its protein is CASSHAGLVVKDTQYF.

The chain joins TRBV5-1 to TRBJ1-2, with D hard to call. The V gene lost 6 bases and the J gene lost 0 bases, with 9 bases spanning the gap. Germline V gene data show CDR1 as SGHRS and CDR2 as YFSETQ. This CDR3 contains 13 residues. The CDR3 spells CASTGIANYGYTF. The CDR3 region has the DNA TGCGCCAGCACAGGAATAGCTAACTATGGCTACACCTTC. Using reference TRBV5-1 and TRBJ1-2 for the parts outside the CDR3, the full variable domain is KAGVTQTPRYLIKTRGQQVTLSCSPISGHRSVSWYQQTPGQGLQFLFEYFSETQRNKGNFPGRFSGRQFSNSRSEMNVSTLELGDSALYLCASTGIANYGYTFGSGTRLTVV.

The CDR3 sequence: CASSPQSSGANVLTF. As DNA, the CDR3 is TGCGCCAGCAGCCCCCAGAGCTCTGGGGCCAACGTCCTGACTTTC. The rearrangement joins TRBV5-1 to TRBJ2-6, with D hard to call. CDR3 length: 15 residues. V was pared by 4 bases and J by 0 bases, with 8 bases between. The germline V gene has CDR1 SGHRS and CDR2 YFSETQ.